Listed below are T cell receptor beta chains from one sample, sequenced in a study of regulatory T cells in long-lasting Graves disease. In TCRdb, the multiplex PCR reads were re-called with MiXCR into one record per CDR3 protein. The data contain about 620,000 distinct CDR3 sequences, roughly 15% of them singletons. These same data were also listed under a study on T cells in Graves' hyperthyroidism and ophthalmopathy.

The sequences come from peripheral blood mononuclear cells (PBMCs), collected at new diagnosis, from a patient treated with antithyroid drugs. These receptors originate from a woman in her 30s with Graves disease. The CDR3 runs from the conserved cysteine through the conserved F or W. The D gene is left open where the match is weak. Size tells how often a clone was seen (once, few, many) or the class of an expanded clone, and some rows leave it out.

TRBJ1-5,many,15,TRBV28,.,TGTGCCAGCAGTTTATCTAACATAGACCCCGGGCCCCAGCATTTT,CASSLSNIDPGPQHF
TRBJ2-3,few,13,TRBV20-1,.,TGCAGTGCTGCCTTGTTAGGCACAGATACGCAGTATTTT,CSAALLGTDTQYF
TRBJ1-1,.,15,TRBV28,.,TGTGCCAGCAGTTCCTCGGGGGCAGAGAACACTGAAGCTTTCTTT,CASSSSGAENTEAFF
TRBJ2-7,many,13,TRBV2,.,TGTGCCAGCAGAGAGGACATACCCTACGAGCAGTACTTC,CASREDIPYEQYF
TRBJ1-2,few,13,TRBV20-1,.,TGCAGTACCCCGACACAACGCAACTATGGCTACACCTTC,CSTPTQRNYGYTF
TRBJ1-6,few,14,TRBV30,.,TGTGCCTGGAGTATTGAGGTCTATAATTCACCCCTCCACTTT,CAWSIEVYNSPLHF
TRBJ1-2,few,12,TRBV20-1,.,TGCAGTGGCGGGCCATCTGATCTCATCTACACCTTC,CSGGPSDLIYTF
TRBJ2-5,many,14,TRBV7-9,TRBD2,TGTGCCAGCGGACTAGCGGGAGCTGTCGAGACCCAGTACTTC,CASGLAGAVETQYF
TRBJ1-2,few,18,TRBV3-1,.,TGTGCCAGCAGCCAAGTACCGGGACGCTTGGGAGCTAACTATGGCTACACCTTC,CASSQVPGRLGANYGYTF
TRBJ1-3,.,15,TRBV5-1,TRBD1,TGCGCCAGCAGTAAACAGGGGGCGTCTGGAAACACCATATATTTT,CASSKQGASGNTIYF
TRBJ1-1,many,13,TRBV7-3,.,TGTGCCAGCAGGCAGGGTGTCGGCACTGAAGCTTTCTTT,CASRQGVGTEAFF
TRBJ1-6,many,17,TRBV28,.,TGTGCCAGCAGTCTTTACGCTGAGATCAGACCCAATTCACCCCTCCACTTT,CASSLYAEIRPNSPLHF
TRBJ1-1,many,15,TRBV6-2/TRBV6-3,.,TGTGCCAGCAGTTACACGGACAGCAGGGCCGCTGAAGCTTTCTTT,CASSYTDSRAAEAFF
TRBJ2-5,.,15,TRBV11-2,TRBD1,TGTGCCAGCACGGACCGGGACAGGGGACCGGAGACCCAGTACTTC,CASTDRDRGPETQYF
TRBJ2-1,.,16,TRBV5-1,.,TGCGCCAGCAGCTTGGATACCGGCCTAGCTTTCAATGAGCAGTTCTTC,CASSLDTGLAFNEQFF
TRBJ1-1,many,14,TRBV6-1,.,TGTGCCAGCGGACCACAGGGTTCGTCCACTGAAGCTTTCTTT,CASGPQGSSTEAFF
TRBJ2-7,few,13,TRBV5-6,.,TGTGCCAGCAGCTCGATGGGCAGGTACGAGCAGTACTTC,CASSSMGRYEQYF
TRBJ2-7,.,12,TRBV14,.,TGTGCCAGCAGCGCCTCTAGATCCGAGCAGTACTTC,CASSASRSEQYF
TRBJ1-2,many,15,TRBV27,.,TGTGCCAGCAGTTTGAAGGGATCGGCGCGTGGCGGCTACACCTTC,CASSLKGSARGGYTF
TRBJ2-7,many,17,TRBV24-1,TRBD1,TGTGCCACCAGTGATTCAGCCGGGACAGGGTCCTCCTACGAGCAGTACTTC,CATSDSAGTGSSYEQYF
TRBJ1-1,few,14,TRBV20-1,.,TGCAGTGCCCCTTGGCTGGCCAGAGGGACTGAAGCTTTCTTT,CSAPWLARGTEAFF
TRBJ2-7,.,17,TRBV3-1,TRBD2,TGTGCCAGCAGCCAAGGGATTACTAGCGGTTCCACCTACGAGCAGTACTTC,CASSQGITSGSTYEQYF
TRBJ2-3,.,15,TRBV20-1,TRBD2,TGCAGTGCTAGGCCTAGCGGGAGTTTACCAGATACGCAGTATTTT,CSARPSGSLPDTQYF
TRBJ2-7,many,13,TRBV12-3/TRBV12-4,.,TGTGCCAGCAGTCCACAGGGCCCCTACGAGCAGTACTTC,CASSPQGPYEQYF
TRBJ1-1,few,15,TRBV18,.,TGTGCCAGCTCATCGCTCGGAGACAGTGGCACTGAAGCTTTCTTT,CASSSLGDSGTEAFF
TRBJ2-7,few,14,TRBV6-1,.,TGTGCCACTAAGGAGTGGCAGACCTCCTACGAGCAGTACTTC,CATKEWQTSYEQYF
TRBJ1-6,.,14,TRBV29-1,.,TGCAGCGTATCCGGCGGACTGTATAATTCACCCCTCCACTTT,CSVSGGLYNSPLHF
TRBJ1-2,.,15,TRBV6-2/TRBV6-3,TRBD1,TGTGCCAGCAGTAACTCCGGGACAGCTAACTATGGCTACACCTTC,CASSNSGTANYGYTF
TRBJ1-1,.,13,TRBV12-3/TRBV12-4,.,TGTGCCAGCAGCTCCCCCCCTGCCGGTGGGGCTTTCTTT,CASSSPPAGGAFF
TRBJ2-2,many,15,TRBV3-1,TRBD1,TGTGCCAGCAGCCCCGGGACAGGGGACACCGGGGAGCTGTTTTTT,CASSPGTGDTGELFF
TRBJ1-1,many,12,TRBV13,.,TGTGCCAGCAGCCCTTGGGCCCAAGCAGCTTTCTTT,CASSPWAQAAFF
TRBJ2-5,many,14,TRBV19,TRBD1,TGTGCCAGTAGTCCAACAAGACAGGGGGAGACCCAGTACTTC,CASSPTRQGETQYF
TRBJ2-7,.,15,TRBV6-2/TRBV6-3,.,TGTGCCAGCACCTCACCGGGGCCCATCCTCTACGAGCAGTACTTC,CASTSPGPILYEQYF